This T cell receptor (beta chain) was found in a study of blood T cell repertoires in COVID-19 (dated by TCRdb to the early 2020s). Concerning the study at large: Samples from collaborators originated in the United States, Italy and Spain and spanned both the acute and convalescent phases of COVID-19. Deeply sampled blood TCRbeta repertoires from subjects exposed to, actively infected with, or recovered from COVID-19 were included in the dataset. Where HLA class I and class II types were available, the types were taken from metadata supplied by the sample provider, not from assay-based typing. The material from the prospective study consisted of cDNA or gDNA derived from T cells, B-cell-depleted T cells, or PBMCs. The samples were drawn from the first 160 participants of the ongoing ImmuneRACE study and from under 1,500 subjects provided by 6 global collaborators. Sample metadata almost always included a de-identified subject ID, COVID-19 status, age in years and sex. The repertoires were released in a freely available public database intended as a resource for research on the immune response to SARS-CoV-2. General study outcomes and caveats: The amount of clinical and demographic metadata varied by source and participant and was provided uncurated.

Concerning this clone: Its cognate antigen has yet to be identified. Within one base of it there is no much larger clone, and no base qualities were kept.

From a lookup of the germline V gene (reference sequence), CDR1 and CDR2 are MNHEY and SMNVEV. The CDR3 starts with the cysteine, ends with the phenylalanine, and has 13 residues. Left in the record is the CDR3 DNA by itself, 39 bases read in frame from the first base. Trimming removed 7 bases from V and 5 bases from J; the gene matches leave 1 base unexplained. TCRbeta CDR3 regions were amplified from genomic DNA by means of the immunoSEQ Assay, a bias-controlled multiplex PCR. As for how the authors treated the data: Within the assay, amplification of reference gene primers was used to estimate how many nucleated cells each sample contained. To quantify the absolute abundance of each unique TCRbeta CDR3 rearrangement, sequence reads were collapsed and filtered. For each sample, productive Simpson clonality was calculated as the square root of Simpson's diversity index across productive rearrangements. Held by TCRdb, this immuneACCESS table contains in-frame sequences only and omits some clones. Under half of the omission traces to an unresolved V gene where checked; the cause of the rest is unknown. The V and J calls and clone size come from that table; D and trimming were worked out from the DNA. This sample holds roughly 200,000 clones; approximately 88% were observed only once. The top ten clones comprise about 3.9% of the sample.

Collaborating institutions collected whole blood in K2EDTA tubes following their own protocols. For TCRbeta analysis, collaborators shipped samples in one of three forms: frozen whole blood, isolated PBMCs, or DNA extracted from either of those sample types. The sequence was collected from a woman in her 30s with acute or convalescent COVID-19. Input material: peripheral blood. The chain links TRBV27 with TRBJ2-3; TRBD2 fits 12 bases in the junction. The bases are TGTGCCAGCAAGGGACTAGCGGGAGATACGCAGTATTTT. Translated, it reads CASKGLAGDTQYF.